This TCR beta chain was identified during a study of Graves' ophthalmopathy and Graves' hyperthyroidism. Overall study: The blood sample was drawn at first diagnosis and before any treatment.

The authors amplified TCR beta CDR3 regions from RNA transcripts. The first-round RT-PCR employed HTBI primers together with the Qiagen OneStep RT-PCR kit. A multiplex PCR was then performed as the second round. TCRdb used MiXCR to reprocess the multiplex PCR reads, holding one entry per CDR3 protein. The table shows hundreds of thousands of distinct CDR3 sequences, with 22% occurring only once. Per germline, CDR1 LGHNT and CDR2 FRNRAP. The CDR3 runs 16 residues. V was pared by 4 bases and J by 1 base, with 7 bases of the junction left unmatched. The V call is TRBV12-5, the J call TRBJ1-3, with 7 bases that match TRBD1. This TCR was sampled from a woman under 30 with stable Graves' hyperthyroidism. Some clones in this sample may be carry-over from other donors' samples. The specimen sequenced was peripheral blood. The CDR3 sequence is CASGSAMDRSGNTIYF. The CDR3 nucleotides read TGTGCTAGTGGTTCCGCAATGGACAGGTCTGGAAACACCATATATTTT. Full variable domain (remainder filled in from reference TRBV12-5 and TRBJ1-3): DARVTQTPRHKVTEMGQEVTMRCQPILGHNTVFWYRQTMMQGLELLAYFRNRAPLDDSGMPKDRFSAEMPDATLATLKIQPSEPRDSAVYFCASGSAMDRSGNTIYFGEGSWLTVV.